These 10 T cell receptor beta chains originate from one sample sequenced in a study of siplizumab effects on memory and regulatory T cells. The repertoire was sequenced with immunoSEQ multiplex PCR; TCRdb's copy has only in-frame clones and lacks some. The sample includes more than 50,000 clones, approximately 93% of them seen just once. Material for sequencing was CD8+ T cells sorted from blood. These receptors all come from a human donor in good health.

This clone was seen just once. The J gene is TRBJ2-5, the V gene TRBV19, with a possible D match to TRBD1 (5 bases). Judging by the DNA end, TRBJ2-7 fits better; the J call may be wrong. CDR3 length: 13 residues. CDR1 and CDR2 (germline): LNHDA, SQIVND (reference sequence). The CDR3 is CASRAGLSYEQYF. The CDR3 DNA is TGTGCCAGTAGAGCAGGGCTCTCCTACGAGCAGTACTTC.

The chain couples TRBV6-5 to TRBJ2-3; D may be TRBD2 (6 bases). The germline V gene has CDR1 MNHEY and CDR2 SVGAGI. Trimming pared 0 bases from V and 3 bases from J, leaving 10 bases between. CDR3 size: 15 residues. The DNA of the CDR3 is TGTGCCAGCAGTTACTCTAGCGGAGGAACAGATACGCAGTATTTT. As protein: CASSYSSGGTDTQYF.

This chain joins TRBV5-5 and TRBJ1-1; D remains ambiguous. The V and J ends lost 3 bases and 0 bases respectively, with 3 bases between them. Germline V lookup: CDR1 SGHKS, CDR2 YYEKEE (reference sequence). This CDR3 spans 12 amino acids. The DNA of the CDR3 is TGTGCCAGCAGCTCGATGAACACTGAAGCTTTCTTT. Encoded protein: CASSSMNTEAFF.

The rearrangement uses TRBV4-1 and TRBJ2-7; D not resolved. Deletions cut 1 base from V and 2 bases from J, with 6 bases between. This CDR3 has 13 residues. Germline loops: CDR1 MGHRA, CDR2 YSYEKL. The CDR3 sequence is CASSQAIAYEQYF. DNA of the CDR3: TGCGCCAGCAGCCAAGCGATTGCCTACGAGCAGTACTTC.

This chain links TRBV30 with TRBJ2-1; no clear D. Per germline, CDR1 GTSNPN and CDR2 SVGIG (reference sequence). The ends were cut back, 0 bases at V and 7 bases at J, with 7 bases in the middle. The CDR3 consists of 12 residues. CDR3 DNA sequence: TGTGCCTGGAGTGTAACCGGGAATGAGCAGTTCTTC. Amino acid sequence: CAWSVTGNEQFF.

This clone was seen just once. The chain employs TRBV30 and TRBJ1-2, with D unresolved. V lost 1 base and J lost 6, with 9 bases in between. This CDR3 has 12 amino acids. The germline gives CDR1 GTSNPN, CDR2 SVGIG (reference sequence). The CDR3 here is CAWSGMLHGYTF. The CDR3 nucleotides read TGTGCCTGGAGTGGGATGCTTCATGGCTACACCTTC.

This sequence joins TRBV7-6 and TRBJ2-7; 7 bases line up with TRBD1. The germline V gene encodes CDR1 SGHVS and CDR2 FNYEAQ. The V segment lost 1 base and the J segment 3 bases; nucleotides outside the gene matches: 6. The CDR3 runs 15 residues. The CDR3 DNA follows: TGTGCCAGCAGCTTAGTGGGGGACAGCGACTACGAGCAGTACTTC. It encodes CASSLVGDSDYEQYF.

The chain couples TRBV5-6 to TRBJ2-7, with D perhaps TRBD1 (6 bases). Trimming shortened V by 5 bases and J by 0 bases, and 12 bases separated the two germline ends. Germline CDR1 and CDR2: SGHDT and YYEEEE. The length of the CDR3 is 14 residues. The CDR3 loop is CASRGAGISYEQYF. The DNA for the CDR3 is TGTGCCAGCAGGGGGGCCGGGATCTCCTACGAGCAGTACTTC.

V usage is TRBV19 and J usage is TRBJ2-1, with D maybe TRBD2 (6 bases). Trimming took 10 bases from V and 2 from J, leaving 15 bases between them. Germline CDR1 and CDR2: LNHDA and SQIVND (reference sequence). The CDR3 runs 14 residues. CDR3 sequence: CATHRGSPYNEQFF. Here the CDR3 DNA reads TGTGCCACCCACCGGGGGAGCCCCTACAATGAGCAGTTCTTC.

Only one count was recorded for this clone. This chain uses TRBV4-2 with TRBJ1-2, with 7 positions matching TRBD1. V was pared by 5 bases and J by 0 bases, with 3 bases of the junction left unmatched. The CDR3 has 14 residues. CDR1 and CDR2 (germline): LGHNA, YNFKEQ. CDR3 in amino acids: CASSSQGANYGYTF. CDR3 DNA sequence: TGTGCCAGCAGCTCTCAGGGGGCTAACTATGGCTACACCTTC.